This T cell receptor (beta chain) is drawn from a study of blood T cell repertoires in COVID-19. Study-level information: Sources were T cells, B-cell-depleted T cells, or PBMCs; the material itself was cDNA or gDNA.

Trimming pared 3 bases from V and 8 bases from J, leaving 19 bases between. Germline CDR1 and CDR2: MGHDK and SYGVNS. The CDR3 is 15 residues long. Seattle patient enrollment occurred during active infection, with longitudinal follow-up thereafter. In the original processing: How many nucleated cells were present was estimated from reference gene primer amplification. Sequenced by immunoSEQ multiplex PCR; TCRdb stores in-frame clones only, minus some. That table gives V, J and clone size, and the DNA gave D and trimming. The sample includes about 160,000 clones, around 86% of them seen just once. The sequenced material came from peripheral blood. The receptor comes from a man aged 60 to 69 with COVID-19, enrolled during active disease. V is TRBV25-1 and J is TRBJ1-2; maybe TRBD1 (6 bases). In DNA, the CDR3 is TGTGCCAGCAGTGATCGGGACACCGAAATGAAAGGCTACACCTTC. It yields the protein CASSDRDTEMKGYTF.